Sequencing of this T cell receptor (beta chain) was carried out in a study of T cell repertoires in cytomegalovirus infection. Looking at the study overall: Matching HLA type and CMV infection were both indicated by public TCR beta signatures.

General study results and limits: Ex vivo responses were dominated by HLA-C-restricted CMV-specific TCR beta clonotypes. Carriage of CMV together with the relevant HLA was identifiable through cumulative public TCR beta family frequency.

The trim removed 1 base at V and 0 bases at J, leaving 11 bases unmatched. CDR3 size: 18 residues. Germline-derived CDR1 and CDR2 are SGHVS and FNYEAQ. This clonotype was seen a few times. Antigen specificity is unknown. TCRdb re-called the reads with MiXCR, one entry per CDR3 protein. The sample yields 300,000 or so distinct CDR3 sequences, roughly 26% seen once. The chain joins TRBV7-6 to TRBJ2-7; 8 positions agree with TRBD2. The TCR sequence derives from a human donor in good health (CMV status not recorded). Some clones in this sample may be carry-over from other donors' samples. The sample was PBMCs. CDR3 coding DNA: TGTGCCAGCAGCTTAGATCCCTTTGAGCGGGAGAGCTCCTACGAGCAGTACTTC. Protein product: CASSLDPFERESSYEQYF.